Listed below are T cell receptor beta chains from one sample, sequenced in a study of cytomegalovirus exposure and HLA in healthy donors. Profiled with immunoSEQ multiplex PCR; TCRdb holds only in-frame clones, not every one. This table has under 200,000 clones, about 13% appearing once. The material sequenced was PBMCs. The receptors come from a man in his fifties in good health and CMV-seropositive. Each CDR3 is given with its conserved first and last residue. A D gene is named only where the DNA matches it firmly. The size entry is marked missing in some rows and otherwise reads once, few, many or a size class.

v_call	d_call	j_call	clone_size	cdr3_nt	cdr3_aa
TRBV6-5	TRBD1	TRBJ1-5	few	TGTGCCAGCAGTCGGGACAGGGCTCCAAATCAGCCCCAGCATTTT	CASSRDRAPNQPQHF
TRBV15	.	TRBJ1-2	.	TGTGCCACCAGCAGAGATGGAGCAGTCTATGGCTACACCTTC	CATSRDGAVYGYTF
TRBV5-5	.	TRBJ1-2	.	TGTGCCAGCAGCCCGGACAGTAACTATGGCTACACCTTC	CASSPDSNYGYTF
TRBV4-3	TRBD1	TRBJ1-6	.	TGCGCCAGCAGCCAAGATCTTAGAGGGACAGAAATACGATCACCCCTCCACTTT	CASSQDLRGTEIRSPLHF
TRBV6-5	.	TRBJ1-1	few	TGTGCCAGCAGTTACGGGAGAATGAACACTGAAGCTTTCTTT	CASSYGRMNTEAFF
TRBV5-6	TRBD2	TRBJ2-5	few	TGTACCAGCAGCTCCCTCCTAGCGGGGGGGGGTCAAGAGACCCAGTACTTC	CTSSSLLAGGGQETQYF
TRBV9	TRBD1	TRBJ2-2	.	TGTGCCAGCGGTTGGACAGGGGACACCGGGGAGCTGTTTTTT	CASGWTGDTGELFF
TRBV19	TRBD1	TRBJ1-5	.	TGTGCCATCGGGGACAGGGGGCTTAATCAGCCCCAGCATTTT	CAIGDRGLNQPQHF
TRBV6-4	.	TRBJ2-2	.	TGTGCCAGCAGTGTGGAACAGAACACCGGGGGGCTGTTTTTT	CASSVEQNTGGLFF
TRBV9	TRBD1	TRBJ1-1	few	TGTGCCAGCAGCGTAGATGGACAGGGGAAGGCTGAAGCTTTCTTT	CASSVDGQGKAEAFF
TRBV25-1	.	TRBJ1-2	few	TGTGCCAGCAGTGACACGGGTTTCTCTGGCTACACCTTC	CASSDTGFSGYTF
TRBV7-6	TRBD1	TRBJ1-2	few	TGTGCCAGCAGCCCCCCGGGACAGGGGTATGGCTACACCTTC	CASSPPGQGYGYTF
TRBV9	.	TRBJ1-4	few	TGTGCCAGCAGCGCACGACCGGGAGCAACTAATGAAAAACTGTTTTTT	CASSARPGATNEKLFF
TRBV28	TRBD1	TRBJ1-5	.	TGTGCCAGCCGCGGGACAGGGGGGTACAATCAGCCCCAGCATTTT	CASRGTGGYNQPQHF
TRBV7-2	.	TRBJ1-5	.	TGTGCCAGCAGCTTAGCCAGTCAGAACAATCAGCCCCAGCATTTT	CASSLASQNNQPQHF
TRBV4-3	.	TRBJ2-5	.	TGCGCCAGCAGCCAAGGGGCGTTCCAAGAGACCCAGTACTTC	CASSQGAFQETQYF
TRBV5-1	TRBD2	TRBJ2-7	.	TGCGCCAGCAGCCGGGGGGGACTAGCGTCCTACGAGCAGTACTTC	CASSRGGLASYEQYF
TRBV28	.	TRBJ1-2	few	TGTGCCAGCAGTTCACCCCGGGGGGGGGAAGGCTATGGCTACACCTTC	CASSSPRGGEGYGYTF
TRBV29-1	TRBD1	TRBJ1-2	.	TGCAGCGTCAGAGGACAGGGAGTAAGGGGCTACACCTTC	CSVRGQGVRGYTF
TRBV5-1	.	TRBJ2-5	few	TGCGCCAGCAGCTTGACAGGGGGGGACGAGACCCAGTACTTC	CASSLTGGDETQYF
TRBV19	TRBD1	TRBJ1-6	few	TGTGCCAGTACCGAATCCGGGACAGGGTCCTCACCCCTCCACTTT	CASTESGTGSSPLHF
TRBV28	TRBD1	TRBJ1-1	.	TGTGCCAGCAGACCGGGACAGGCCGCGCGTAACACTGAAGCTTTCTTT	CASRPGQAARNTEAFF
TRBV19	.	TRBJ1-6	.	TGTGCCAGGGCGACGGGGATCGATTCACCCCTCCACTTT	CARATGIDSPLHF
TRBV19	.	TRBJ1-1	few	TGTGCCAGTAGTATAGAGGGGCGAGGAGCAGCTTTCTTT	CASSIEGRGAAFF
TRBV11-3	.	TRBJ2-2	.	TGTGCCAGCAGCGGTTCAGGACTTCTAACCGGGGAGCTGTTTTTT	CASSGSGLLTGELFF
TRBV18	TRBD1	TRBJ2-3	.	TGTGCCAGCTCACCCCGACAGGGTTTGGTCACAGATACGCAGTATTTT	CASSPRQGLVTDTQYF
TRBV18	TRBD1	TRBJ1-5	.	TGTGCCAGCTCCCCTTCTCCGGGACAGGGTAAGGATCAGCCCCAGCATTTT	CASSPSPGQGKDQPQHF
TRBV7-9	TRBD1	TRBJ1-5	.	TGTGCCAGCAGCTTAACCCCCGGGACAGGGCATAGCAATCAGCCCCAGCATTTT	CASSLTPGTGHSNQPQHF
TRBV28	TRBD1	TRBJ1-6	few	TGTGCCAGCACCGGGACAGCCTTACCCCTCCACTTT	CASTGTALPLHF
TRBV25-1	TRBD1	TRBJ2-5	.	TGTGCCAGCAGTGAATATATTCGGCGCGGGACAGGGGAAGAGACCCAGTACTTC	CASSEYIRRGTGEETQYF
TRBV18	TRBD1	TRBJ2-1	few	TGTGCCAGCTCCCTTAGACAGGGGGATGAGCAGTTCTTC	CASSLRQGDEQFF
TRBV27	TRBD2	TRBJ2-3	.	TGTGCCAGCAGTCCCGGGACTAGCGGGGGGCGCCCCACAGATACGCAGTATTTT	CASSPGTSGGRPTDTQYF
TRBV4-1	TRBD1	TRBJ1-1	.	TGCGCCAGCAGCCAGGGACAGCTGAACACTGAAGCTTTCTTT	CASSQGQLNTEAFF
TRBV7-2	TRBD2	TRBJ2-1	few	TGTGCCAGCAGCTTAGGGTGGCTAGCGGGGGGGGATAATGAGCAGTTCTTC	CASSLGWLAGGDNEQFF
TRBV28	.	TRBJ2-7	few	TGTGCCAGCGGAGGGGATGCCTACGAGCAGTACTTC	CASGGDAYEQYF
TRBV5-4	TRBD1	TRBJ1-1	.	TGTGCCAGCAGCTTGGCCGGGACAGGGTTTAACACTGAAGCTTTCTTT	CASSLAGTGFNTEAFF
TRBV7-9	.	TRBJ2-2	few	TGTGCCAGCAGGGCCCGAAGGACGGAGGGCACCGGGGAGCTGTTTTTT	CASRARRTEGTGELFF
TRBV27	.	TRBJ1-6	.	TGTGCCAGCAGTCCGCGGAAGAGCTCCTATAATTCACCCCTCCACTTT	CASSPRKSSYNSPLHF
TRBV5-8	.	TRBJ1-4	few	TGTGCCAGCAGCCCGCAGTCAACTAATGAAAAACTGTTTTTT	CASSPQSTNEKLFF
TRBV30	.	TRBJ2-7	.	TGTGCCTGGAGGGACAAATACGAGCAGTACTTC	CAWRDKYEQYF
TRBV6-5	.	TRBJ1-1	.	TGTGCCAGCAGTTACTGGGGGGAAGGGAATAGAGCTTTCTTT	CASSYWGEGNRAFF
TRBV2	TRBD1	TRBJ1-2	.	TGTGCCAGCAGCGCAACAGGGGGCGATGGCTACACCTTC	CASSATGGDGYTF
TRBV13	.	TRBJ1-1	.	TGTGCCAGCAGCTCCGCTCGGAGAACTGAAGCTTTCTTT	CASSSARRTEAFF